This T cell receptor (beta chain) comes out of a study of T cells after yellow fever vaccination. In the study overall: Cell sorting separated EM, EMRA, CM and Tscm memory subsets by CD3, CD45RA, CCR7 and CD95.

General study findings and limits: A large majority of primary-vaccination clones showed up again after the booster (around 96% CD4, around 88% CD8). It was a small share of clonotypes that appeared in both CD4 and CD8 compartments.

Trimming removed 8 bases at V and 10 bases at J, with 22 bases between. In germline, CDR1 is SGHTA, CDR2 FQGTGA. The CDR3 length is 14 residues. The TCR cDNA carried a universal primer site and UMIs from 5'RACE template switching. One entry per CDR3 protein results from TCRdb running MiXCR on the 5' RACE reads. This table holds approximately 31,000 distinct CDR3 sequences, about 10% found once. The receptor's source is a man younger than 30 who received the YFV17D yellow fever vaccine. This chain connects TRBV7-3 to TRBJ2-3; D is uncertain. The specimen was PBMCs, either bulk or a sorted T-cell subset (CD4+, CD8+, memory, or dextramer-sorted; not recorded which), collected roughly 14 days after the first yellow fever vaccination. CDR3 sequence reads: CASLTHSLRSAQYF. CDR3 coding DNA: TGTGCCAGCTTAACCCACTCTCTCCGCTCGGCGCAGTATTTT.